A selection of T cell receptor beta chains follows, all from one sample in a study of memory CD4+ T cells and cytomegalovirus serostatus. Sequencing used immunoSEQ multiplex PCR; TCRdb keeps in-frame clones, though not all of them. The table has about 67,000 clones, 60% to 85% seen once; the top ten hold 4% to 5.5%. The specimen was memory CD4+ T cells from blood. The receptors were gathered from an adult in good health and CMV-seropositive. Both conserved end residues are trimmed from each CDR3.

v_gene | CDR3aa
TRBV4-2 | ASSLQRPFEEPQH
TRBV2 | ASSEQGQGNGYT
TRBV28 | ASRGYGNEKLF
TRBV7-9 | ASSPGGWGYSNQPQH
TRBV29-1 | SVESPSTDTQY
TRBV5-4 | ASSLAWQGRGRAYGYT
TRBV19 | ASSPGKANYGYT
TRBV6-4 | ASSQIAGALEQY
TRBV5-4 | ASSLDQGPADTQY
TRBV18 | ASSPQKQGWETQY
TRBV30 | ARRGGLSTDTQY
TRBV4-3 | ASSQDNKGRGYT
TRBV25-1 | ASTPRTTSTQY
TRBV28 | ASSLSSWNTEAF
TRBV7-9 | ASSRPYRDSKNIQY
TRBV29-1 | SVGQGFGELF
TRBV4-2 | ASSRTSTYEQY
TRBV6-1 | ASRGTPGSYT
TRBV7-9 | ASSLGGQINEKLF
TRBV28 | ASSLAGAVGNEQF
TRBV20-1 | SAIRRETQY
TRBV4-1 | ASSPLRYEQY
TRBV6-5 | ASRDRTYEQY
TRBV6-1 | ASSEYLENSEQF
TRBV5-6 | ASSRVPGLKETQY
TRBV11-1 | ASSFSGGFYNEQF
TRBV28 | ASSLLGGGYGYT
TRBV7-2 | ASSRNPGYNEQF
TRBV11-2 | ASSLVAGATTDTQY
TRBV14 | ASSQGRQANEQF
TRBV7-9 | ATSPRGAWETQY
TRBV7-9 | ASSLTGTSGRARNEQF
TRBV2 | ASMAGRTGELF
TRBV5-1 | ASSTGLVYNEQF
TRBV6-1 | ASSEVGQGREKLF
TRBV7-3 | ASSPGRDETQY
TRBV6-1 | ASSELTGAPVEQY
TRBV7-6 | ASSFFLTGNEQF
TRBV7-6 | ASSPRGPPLNEQY
TRBV27 | ASSGTGGGYT
TRBV10-3 | AIRDMGGSTDTQY
TRBV9 | ASSVAGTGTGNTIY
TRBV10-3 | AISVKETQY
TRBV28 | ASSFTGYRGRTEAF
TRBV29-1 | SVAQDRLNTEAF